Detailed here is one T cell receptor (beta chain). The data stem from a study of identical twins. V trimming: 6 bases; J trimming: 4 bases; junction bases outside the gene matches: 11. This CDR3 is 15 amino acids long. Germline V lookup: CDR1 SGHTA, CDR2 FQGNSA. TCRdb reprocessed the 5' RACE reads with MiXCR, giving one entry per CDR3 protein. This table holds about 470,000 distinct CDR3 sequences, roughly 24% found once. The same specimen was also included in a second study, on T cells expressing NK-cell markers.

The origin of this receptor is a woman younger than 35 in good health. The chain joins TRBV7-2 to TRBJ2-7; TRBD2 aligns across 8 bases. Sequenced: CD4+ T cells sorted from blood. Written as DNA, the CDR3 is TGTGCCAGCAGACCTACAGCGGGAGTTGTATACGAGCAGTACTTC. Translated: CASRPTAGVVYEQYF.